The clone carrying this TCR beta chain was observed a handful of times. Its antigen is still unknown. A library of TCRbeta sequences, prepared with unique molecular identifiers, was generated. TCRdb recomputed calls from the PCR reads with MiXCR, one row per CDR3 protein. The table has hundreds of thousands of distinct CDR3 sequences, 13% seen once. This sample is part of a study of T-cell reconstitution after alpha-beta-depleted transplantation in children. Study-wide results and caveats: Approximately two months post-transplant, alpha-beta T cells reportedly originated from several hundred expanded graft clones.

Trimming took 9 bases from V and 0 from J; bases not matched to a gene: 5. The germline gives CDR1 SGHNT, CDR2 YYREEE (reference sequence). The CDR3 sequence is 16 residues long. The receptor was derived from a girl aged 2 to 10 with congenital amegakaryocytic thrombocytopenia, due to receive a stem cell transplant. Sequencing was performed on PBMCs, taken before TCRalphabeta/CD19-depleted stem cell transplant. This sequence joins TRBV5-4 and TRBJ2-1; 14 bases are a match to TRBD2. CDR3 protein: CAIRTSGRSSYNEQFF. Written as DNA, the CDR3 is TGTGCCATAAGGACTAGCGGGAGGAGCTCCTACAATGAGCAGTTCTTC.